This entry is about one T cell receptor beta chain. Trimming removed 4 bases from V and 0 bases from J; junction bases left unmatched: 7. This CDR3 contains 16 residues. The germline CDR1 and CDR2 sequences are LNHDA and SQIVND (reference sequence). This entry is derived from a study of cytomegalovirus exposure and HLA in healthy donors. The repertoire was sequenced with immunoSEQ multiplex PCR; TCRdb's copy has only in-frame clones and lacks some. Of 250,000 to 400,000 clones listed, roughly 86% were seen once; the top ten hold approximately 0.95%. This sequence joins TRBV19 and TRBJ1-2; 8 bases map to TRBD1. Specimen: PBMCs. The TCR comes from a man younger than 45 in good health and CMV-seronegative. Written as DNA, the CDR3 is TGTGCCAGTAGTACCTTCGGACAGGGATCTAACTATGGCTACACCTTC. Translation: CASSTFGQGSNYGYTF.